This is a list of T cell receptor beta chains from one sample in a study of tumor-infiltrating lymphocytes in primary liver carcinoma. Using its own MiXCR run on the multiplex PCR reads, TCRdb lists one record per CDR3 protein. The repertoire includes some 190,000 distinct CDR3 sequences, about 85% of them detected once, and roughly 20% sits in the top ten. The material sequenced was tumor tissue from primary liver carcinoma. All receptors come from a man aged 40-49 years with primary liver carcinoma and hepatitis B virus infection. The CDR3 runs from the conserved cysteine through the conserved F or W. D genes are given only for firm matches. Clone size, where shown, is once, few, many, or a class for clones that have expanded.

>TRBV6-2/TRBV6-3|13|TRBD2|-|TRBJ2-7
CTSSYGLGTEQNF
TGTACCAGCAGTTACGGACTAGGAACCGAGCAGAACTTC
>TRBV11-1|19|-|-|TRBJ2-3
CANSSGGSYDGARTDTQYF
TGTGCCAACAGCTCTGGGGGAAGCTATGATGGAGCCCGCACAGATACGCAGTATTTT
>TRBV29-1|15|TRBD2|once|TRBJ2-5
CSVQTSGCCAETQYF
TGCAGCGTTCAGACTAGCGGGTGTTGTGCAGAGACCCAGTACTTC
>TRBV7-8|15|TRBD2|many|TRBJ2-1
CASSLTSGRVDEQFF
TGTGCCAGCAGCCTGACTAGCGGGAGGGTCGATGAGCAGTTCTTC
>TRBV12-3/TRBV12-4|15|-|few|TRBJ1-1
CASSLGQLLNTVAFF
TGTGCCAGTAGTTTAGGACAGCTGTTGAACACTGTAGCTTTCTTT
>TRBV4-2|16|-|once|TRBJ1-6
CASNQEGSGGDSPLHF
TGTGCCAGCAACCAAGAGGGGTCAGGAGGCGATTCACCCCTCCACTTT
>TRBV11-2|16|-|-|TRBJ2-1
CASSPGVADSYNDQFF
TGTGCCAGCAGTCCCGGGGTGGCGGACTCCTACAATGATCAGTTCTTC
>TRBV29-1|15|-|-|TRBJ2-5
CGVEADMGRAETQYF
TGCGGGGTTGAAGCGGACATGGGGCGAGCAGAGACCCAGTACTTC
>TRBV10-3|16|-|-|TRBJ1-1
CAIRGRSLALNTEAFF
TGTGCCATCAGGGGGAGGTCACTGGCGTTGAACACTGAAGCTTTCTTT
>TRBV29-1|13|-|-|TRBJ2-7
CSLDTGYVDDQYF
TGTAGCCTCGATACAGGGTATGTCGACGACCAGTACTTC
>TRBV6-1|14|TRBD2|-|TRBJ2-3
CASGLAGVTYTQYF
TGTGCCAGCGGACTAGCGGGAGTAACATATACACAGTATTTT
>TRBV29-1|15|TRBD2|-|TRBJ2-7
CSVDGGWGMPYEQHF
TGCAGCGTTGACGGGGGGTGGGGGATGCCCTACGAGCAGCACTTC
>TRBV10-3|17|-|-|TRBJ2-3
CAIKDPSGGSTTDTQYF
TGTGCCATCAAAGATCCTAGTGGGGGATCTACCACAGATACCCAGTATTTT
>TRBV6-2/TRBV6-3|16|-|-|TRBJ1-2
CASRGSEQGVNYACTF
TGTGCCAGCAGGGGAAGTGAACAGGGCGTTAACTATGCCTGCACCTTC
>TRBV11-1|17|TRBD2|-|TRBJ2-4
CVDSFPGTSGTKNIQYF
TGTGTCGACAGCTTTCCCGGGACTAGTGGGACCAAAAACATTCAGTACTTC
>TRBV5-1|14|TRBD1|-|TRBJ2-1
CASSGDRGGNEQFF
TGCGCCAGCAGCGGGGACAGGGGTGGAAATGAGCAGTTCTTC
>TRBV5-1|14|-|once|TRBJ2-1
CASSSAGVYNEQFF
TGTGCCAGCAGCTCTGCAGGAGTCTACAATGAGCAGTTCTTC
>TRBV11-1|19|-|-|TRBJ2-3
CATSSGESSVGAHTDTQYF
TGTGCCACCAGCTCTGGGGAAAGCTCTGTTGGAGCCCACACAGATACGCAGTATTTT
>TRBV29-1|16|TRBD2|-|TRBJ2-3
CSGVTGDETSTDTQYF
TGCAGCGGCGTGACGGGGGACGAGACTAGCACAGATACACAGTATTTT
>TRBV18|15|-|-|TRBJ1-4
CASSRPGLSQEKLFF
TGTGCCAGCTCACGTCCCGGGCTCTCACAGGAAAAACTGTTTTTT
>TRBV6-5|15|TRBD1|-|TRBJ2-2
CASKRQGINIGELFF
TGTGCCAGCAAAAGACAGGGGATTAACATCGGGGAGCTGTTTTTT
>TRBV6-1|16|-|-|TRBJ2-7
CASSHWTVTIFREQYF
TGTGCCAGCAGTCACTGGACAGTTACCATCTTTCGGGAGCAGTACTTC
>TRBV12-3/TRBV12-4|13|-|-|TRBJ1-1
CASRQLGGLNALF
TGTGCCAGCAGACAGCTCGGCGGACTGAATGCTCTCTTT
>TRBV29-1|16|-|-|TRBJ2-7
CSSMTSGTGIPYEQYF
TGCAGCTCCATGACATCTGGGACCGGCATCCCCTACGAGCAGTACTTC
>TRBV6-1|14|-|-|TRBJ2-5
CASSEGRSRETQYF
TGTGCCAGCAGTGAAGGACGTAGCCGAGAAACCCAGTACTTC
>TRBV14|17|-|-|TRBJ2-2
CASSQGGTGGDTGELVF
TGTGCCAGCAGCCAAGGAGGTACAGGAGGAGACACCGGGGAGTTGGTTTTT
>TRBV6-5|11|-|-|TRBJ2-7
CASSSGREHYF
TGTGCCAGCAGTTCGGGGCGTGAGCATTACTTC
>TRBV29-1|15|-|-|TRBJ2-1
CRVDLSSANTNVQFF
TGCAGGGTTGATCTTTCTAGTGCCAATACCAATGTGCAGTTCTTC
>TRBV12-3/TRBV12-4|15|-|-|TRBJ2-3
CASSKGYRDTDTQYF
TGTGCCAGCAGTAAAGGGTACAGGGACACAGATACGCAGTATTTT
>TRBV5-5|17|TRBD2|-|TRBJ2-1
CASSQDLGLAGENEQFF
TGTGCCAGCAGCCAGGATCTAGGCCTAGCGGGAGAAAATGAGCAGTTCTTC
>TRBV5-4|13|TRBD2|-|TRBJ2-1
CTSSPGGGETQFF
TGTACCAGCAGCCCGGGAGGGGGAGAGACCCAGTTCTTC
>TRBV29-1|14|-|-|TRBJ1-1
CSVQRHGWNTEAFF
TGCAGCGTCCAGCGCCACGGGTGGAACACTGAGGCTTTCTTT
>TRBV6-2/TRBV6-3|14|-|-|TRBJ2-5
CASSYGDFQETQYF
TGTGCAAGCAGTTACGGGGACTTTCAAGAGACCCAGTACTTC
>TRBV4-3|16|TRBD1|many|TRBJ2-1
CASSQDVGGQYNEQFF
TGCGCCAGCAGCCAAGATGTAGGGGGCCAGTACAATGAGCAGTTCTTC
>TRBV6-2/TRBV6-3|15|-|-|TRBJ2-1
CAISLLDMGYNEQFF
TGTGCCATCAGCTTACTCGACATGGGCTACAATGAGCAGTTCTTC
>TRBV5-1|12|-|-|TRBJ1-2
CTSSSGDYGYTF
TGCACCAGTAGCTCAGGGGACTATGGCTACACCTTC
>TRBV28|14|TRBD2|-|TRBJ2-7
CAERKGAGKNEQYF
TGTGCCGAACGGAAGGGAGCGGGAAAGAACGAGCAGTACTTC
>TRBV5-1|13|-|many|TRBJ2-5
CASSWQGTETQYF
TGCGCCAGCAGCTGGCAGGGAACGGAGACCCAGTACTTC
>TRBV11-1|16|TRBD1|-|TRBJ2-1
CASSLGQASPYNEQFF
TGTGCCAGCAGCTTGGGACAGGCTAGCCCCTATAATGAGCAGTTCTTC
>TRBV4-3|18|TRBD1|-|TRBJ2-1
CASSQDWRTGRVYYELFF
TGTGCCAGCAGCCAAGATTGGAGGACAGGCAGAGTCTACTATGAGCTGTTCTTC
>TRBV6-1|17|TRBD1|-|TRBJ2-1
CVSSPGTGFCGSDKQFF
TGTGTCAGCAGCCCCGGGACAGGGTTTTGTGGGAGTGATAAGCAGTTCTTC
>TRBV11-2|15|-|-|TRBJ1-2
CASNTSAGLIPGYTF
TGTGCCAGCAACACGTCAGCAGGGTTGATCCCTGGCTACACGTTC
>TRBV6-1|15|TRBD2|many|TRBJ2-1
CASRGRLAGDNEQFF
TGTGCCAGCAGAGGACGACTAGCGGGGGACAATGAGCAGTTCTTC
>TRBV5-6|17|TRBD1|few|TRBJ2-1
CSSSSNLQGWGYNEQFF
TGTTCCAGCAGCTCGAACCTACAGGGGTGGGGGTACAATGAGCAGTTCTTC
>TRBV6-5|16|-|-|TRBJ2-6
CASSYSWGSGTNALTF
TGTGCCAGCAGTTACTCATGGGGCTCTGGGACCAACGCCCTGACTTTC
>TRBV12-3/TRBV12-4|16|TRBD2|-|TRBJ2-2
CASSSRVAGYIGELFF
TGTGCCAGTAGTAGCCGCGTAGCGGGATATATCGGGGAGCTGTTTTTT
>TRBV5-4|14|-|-|TRBJ1-1
CASSGMTENTHAFF
TGTGCCAGCAGCGGTATGACGGAGAACACTCATGCTTTCTTT
>TRBV5-8|14|TRBD2|-|TRBJ2-5
CASGFRTSGETQYF
TGTGCCAGCGGCTTCAGGACTAGCGGAGAGACCCAGTATTTC
>TRBV29-1|13|TRBD1|-|TRBJ1-5
CSVEIGGNRPQHF
TGCAGCGTTGAAATAGGGGGCAATCGGCCCCAGCATTTT
>TRBV5-1|14|-|-|TRBJ2-3
CASSFGPDTYTQYF
TGCGCCAGCAGCTTCGGACCGGACACATATACGCAGTATTTT
>TRBV4-2|17|-|-|TRBJ2-1
CASSQAGANGRYNEQFF
TGTGCCAGCAGCCAAGCAGGGGCTAATGGGAGGTACAATGAGCAGTTCTTC
>TRBV29-1|13|TRBD1|-|TRBJ2-5
CSGQGAEVETRYF
TGCAGCGGACAGGGGGCGGAAGTAGAGACCCGATACTTC
>TRBV11-3|17|-|-|TRBJ2-3
CASSLSSGGLWGDTQYF
TGTGCCAGTAGCCTCTCCTCCGGGGGCCTATGGGGGGATACCCAGTATTTT
>TRBV6-5|15|-|-|TRBJ2-7
CASSYSEVGPYEQYF
TGTGCCAGCAGTTACTCCGAGGTTGGCCCCTACGAGCAGTACTTC